The entry that follows covers one TCR beta chain sequence. Measured with immunoSEQ multiplex PCR; TCRdb has only the in-frame clones, and not every one. This table has 110,000 to 150,000 clones, roughly 83% appearing once. This CDR3 contains 14 residues. The germline V gene has CDR1 LNHDA and CDR2 SQIVND (reference sequence). The junction had 6 bases not matched to a gene; V was cut back by 5 bases and J by 4 bases. The sample belongs to a study of blood T cell repertoires in COVID-19. Turning to the study itself: Sites across the United States, Italy and Spain contributed samples from acute and convalescent COVID-19.

Which cohort a participant joined came from the clinical history participants gave. The sequenced sample consisted of PBMCs or T cells enriched from blood (not recorded which). The sequence came from a man between 50 and 59 years old who had recovered from COVID-19. The V call is TRBV19, the J call TRBJ2-7; 9 bases line up with TRBD1. The CDR3 here is CASSSGDRAYEQYF. The CDR3 DNA sequence: TGTGCCAGTAGTTCGGGGGACAGGGCTTACGAGCAGTACTTC.